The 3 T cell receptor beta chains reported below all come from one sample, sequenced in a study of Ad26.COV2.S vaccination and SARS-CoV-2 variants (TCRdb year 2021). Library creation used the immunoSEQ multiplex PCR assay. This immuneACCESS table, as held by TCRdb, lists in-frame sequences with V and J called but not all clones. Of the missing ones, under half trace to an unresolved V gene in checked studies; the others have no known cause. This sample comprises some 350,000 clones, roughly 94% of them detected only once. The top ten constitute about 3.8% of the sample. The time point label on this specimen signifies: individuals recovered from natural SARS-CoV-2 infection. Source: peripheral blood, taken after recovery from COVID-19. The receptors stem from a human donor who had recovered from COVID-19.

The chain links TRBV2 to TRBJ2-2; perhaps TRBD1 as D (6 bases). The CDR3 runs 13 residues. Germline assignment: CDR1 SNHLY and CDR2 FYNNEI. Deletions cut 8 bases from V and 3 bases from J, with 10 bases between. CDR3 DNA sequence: TGTGCCAGCGGACAGAGCCACACCGGGGAGCTGTTTTTT. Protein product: CASGQSHTGELFF.

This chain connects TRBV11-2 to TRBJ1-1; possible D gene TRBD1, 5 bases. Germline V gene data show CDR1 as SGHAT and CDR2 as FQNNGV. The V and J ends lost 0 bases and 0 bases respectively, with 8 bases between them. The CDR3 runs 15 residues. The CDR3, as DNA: TGTGCCAGCAGCTTAGAGAGACAGATGAACACTGAAGCTTTCTTT. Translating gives CASSLERQMNTEAFF.

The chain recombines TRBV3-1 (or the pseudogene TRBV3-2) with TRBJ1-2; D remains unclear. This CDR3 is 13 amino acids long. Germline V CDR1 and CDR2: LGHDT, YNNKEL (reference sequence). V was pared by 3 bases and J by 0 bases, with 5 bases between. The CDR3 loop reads CASSQSANYGYTF. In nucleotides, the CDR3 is TGTGCCAGCAGCCAGAGTGCTAACTATGGCTACACCTTC.